Listed below are T cell receptor beta chains from one sample, sequenced in a study of cytomegalovirus exposure and HLA in healthy donors. Some clones are missing from TCRdb's copy, which holds only in-frame ones; the method was immunoSEQ multiplex PCR. The table has some 180,000 clones, around 80% seen once. Sequenced: PBMCs. These receptors were taken from a man in his forties or fifties in good health and CMV-seronegative. Both conserved end residues are trimmed from each CDR3.

j_call: TRBJ1-2; v_call: TRBV6-5; cdr3_aa: ASTPGGSYGYT
j_call: TRBJ2-3; v_call: TRBV9; cdr3_aa: ASSKTGVDTQY
j_call: TRBJ2-5; v_call: TRBV7-5; cdr3_aa: ARSLNNWLATPGETQY
j_call: TRBJ1-4; v_call: TRBV4-2; cdr3_aa: ASSRGDPTNEKLF
j_call: TRBJ1-6; v_call: TRBV9; cdr3_aa: ASSQEAARSPLH
j_call: TRBJ1-5; v_call: TRBV7-3; cdr3_aa: ASNEWPGDQPQH
j_call: TRBJ1-1; v_call: TRBV11-3; cdr3_aa: ASSTIQGGGGTEAF
j_call: TRBJ2-1; v_call: TRBV18; cdr3_aa: ASSPRQGVAGEQF
j_call: TRBJ1-1; v_call: TRBV9; cdr3_aa: ASSADRVSTEAF
j_call: TRBJ2-1; v_call: TRBV4-2; cdr3_aa: ASSQPARGGQNEQF
j_call: TRBJ2-6; v_call: TRBV27; cdr3_aa: ASSQVFGANVLT
j_call: TRBJ2-2; v_call: TRBV19; cdr3_aa: ASNGGGRSGELF
j_call: TRBJ2-3; v_call: TRBV4-3; cdr3_aa: ASSQSTSGGEKTQY
j_call: TRBJ1-2; v_call: TRBV7-2; cdr3_aa: ASSLGQGGYT
j_call: TRBJ1-5; v_call: TRBV6-5; cdr3_aa: ASSYSSGRGDQPQH
j_call: TRBJ1-2; v_call: TRBV7-2; cdr3_aa: ASGEAFDYGYT
j_call: TRBJ1-1; v_call: TRBV30; cdr3_aa: AWSLQGYTESF
j_call: TRBJ2-5; v_call: TRBV5-4; cdr3_aa: ASSLAGEGTQY
j_call: TRBJ2-1; v_call: TRBV2; cdr3_aa: ASLPIGAAYNEQF
j_call: TRBJ2-3; v_call: TRBV18; cdr3_aa: ASSPLLVRAADTQY
j_call: TRBJ2-1; v_call: TRBV6-5; cdr3_aa: ASRARGSAEQF
j_call: TRBJ1-2; v_call: TRBV7-9; cdr3_aa: SSSLAGGAGSYGYT
j_call: TRBJ1-6; v_call: TRBV5-4; cdr3_aa: ASRGTGVNSPLH
j_call: TRBJ2-5; v_call: TRBV10-3; cdr3_aa: AISVGTGGLETQY
j_call: TRBJ2-5; v_call: TRBV7-3; cdr3_aa: ASSPTSGTETQY
j_call: TRBJ2-3; v_call: TRBV5-4; cdr3_aa: ASSLAGGHPDTQY
j_call: TRBJ1-5; v_call: TRBV28; cdr3_aa: ASSLTGAAVNSNQPQH
j_call: TRBJ1-5; v_call: TRBV10-3; cdr3_aa: AISQQGAGRSNQPQH
j_call: TRBJ1-1; v_call: TRBV30; cdr3_aa: AWSVRGGRNTEAF
j_call: TRBJ1-1; v_call: TRBV7-2; cdr3_aa: ASSLGQSNTEAF
j_call: TRBJ2-7; v_call: TRBV27; cdr3_aa: ASSLTGPVPYEQY
j_call: TRBJ2-7; v_call: TRBV28; cdr3_aa: ASSFISGQGIYEQY
j_call: TRBJ2-6; v_call: TRBV9; cdr3_aa: ASSSRGGPNSGANVLT
j_call: TRBJ2-2; v_call: TRBV6-6; cdr3_aa: ATGQGGTGELF
j_call: TRBJ1-5; v_call: TRBV27; cdr3_aa: ASSLVLAQPQH
j_call: TRBJ2-7; v_call: TRBV28; cdr3_aa: ASSSPVSYEQY
j_call: TRBJ2-7; v_call: TRBV9; cdr3_aa: ASSSRQGGYEQY
j_call: TRBJ1-1; v_call: TRBV5-1; cdr3_aa: ASSLGNLGTEAF
j_call: TRBJ1-6; v_call: TRBV9; cdr3_aa: ASSAFRDRDSPLH
j_call: TRBJ2-1; v_call: TRBV27; cdr3_aa: ASSQPGQGANEQF